This T cell receptor (beta chain) appears in the sequencing data of a study of T cells in Graves' hyperthyroidism and ophthalmopathy. CDR3 length equals 14 residues. With 3 bases clipped from V and 7 bases from J, the junction kept 9 bases outside the gene matches. Germline loops: CDR1 MNHEY, CDR2 SMNVEV (reference sequence). Researchers took RNA transcripts and amplified the TCR beta CDR3 regions from them. The HTBI primer set served for first-round RT-PCR of the TCR CDR3. TCRdb re-analysed the multiplex PCR reads in MiXCR, keeping a single row per CDR3 protein. Of around 800,000 distinct CDR3 sequences in the sample, 38% were seen once. The study's findings and limits: Model output signaled ophthalmopathy a median 6.5 months ahead of onset.

Worth noting for this clonotype: Its matching antigen is unknown.

Stable hyperthyroidism: no ophthalmopathy progression over 18 months of follow-up. Each 10 ml fresh peripheral blood draw supplied the PBMCs. This chain connects TRBV27 to TRBJ2-7, with TRBD1 identical over 7 bases. Sequencing input: blood. The clonotype was recovered from a man between 18 and 29 years old with Graves' hyperthyroidism. The CDR3 DNA is TGTGCCAGCAGTTTCCAGGCAGGGGGAGAAGAGCAGTACTTC. Protein: CASSFQAGGEEQYF.